This T cell receptor (beta chain) comes out of a study of tumor-infiltrating lymphocytes in glioblastoma multiforme. This clonotype is medium-sized by share. The V and J ends lost 5 bases and 5 bases respectively, with 12 bases between them. Germline V gene data show CDR1 as SEHNR and CDR2 as FQNEAQ (reference sequence). The CDR3 runs to 13 residues. Three nested ARM-PCR rounds with V-beta and C-beta primers built TCRB libraries. TCRdb processed the multiplex PCR reads anew with MiXCR; each CDR3 protein has one entry. The data contain just under 9,500 distinct CDR3 sequences, about 70% of them singletons.

The clonotype comes from a male donor with glioblastoma. V usage is TRBV7-9 and J usage is TRBJ1-2, with D possibly TRBD1 on 5 matching bases. The sequenced sample consisted of brain tumor tissue. The CDR3 DNA is TGTGCCAGCAGCCTGGGGGATAAATATGGCTACACCTTC. The encoded protein is CASSLGDKYGYTF.